These T cell receptor beta chains were read from a single sample in a study of CD8 T cells in ankylosing spondylitis. TCRdb used MiXCR to reprocess the 5' RACE reads, holding one entry per CDR3 protein. The repertoire consists of nearly 250,000 distinct CDR3 sequences, with 32% occurring once and the leading ten covering roughly 4%. Sequences were obtained from blood, either unsorted or a sorted T cell fraction (not recorded which). The receptors were gathered from a male donor with ankylosing spondylitis or in good health (not recorded which). Each CDR3 is given without its conserved first and last residue. The order of the fields is V gene, J gene, CDR3 protein.

V gene: TRBV20-1; J gene: TRBJ1-2; CDR3 protein: SARLTGQGAGGGYT
V gene: TRBV29-1; J gene: TRBJ1-2; CDR3 protein: SVNYRGIYGYT
V gene: TRBV9; J gene: TRBJ2-5; CDR3 protein: ASSPGTYQETQY
V gene: TRBV18; J gene: TRBJ1-1; CDR3 protein: ASSPMLDTEAF
V gene: TRBV4-1; J gene: TRBJ2-1; CDR3 protein: ASSPDRGNNIEQF
V gene: TRBV2; J gene: TRBJ1-1; CDR3 protein: ASGGRADTEAF
V gene: TRBV27; J gene: TRBJ2-1; CDR3 protein: ASRGRGEDNEQF
V gene: TRBV6-1; J gene: TRBJ1-1; CDR3 protein: ASSPGVLRRVNTEAF
V gene: TRBV7-9; J gene: TRBJ2-2; CDR3 protein: ASSLAGGSGTGELF
V gene: TRBV5-1; J gene: TRBJ2-1; CDR3 protein: ASSLGSAYNEQF
V gene: TRBV28; J gene: TRBJ2-7; CDR3 protein: ASSLRRTTAEQY
V gene: TRBV7-9; J gene: TRBJ2-1; CDR3 protein: ATRTGGYNEQF
V gene: TRBV7-6; J gene: TRBJ2-3; CDR3 protein: ASSASGGIRGDTQY